Below, 16 T cell receptor beta chains from the same sample are listed, as sequenced in a study of T cells after yellow fever vaccination. From the 5' RACE reads, TCRdb called clonotypes with MiXCR, one entry per CDR3 protein. The sample holds some 350,000 distinct CDR3 sequences, 9.5% to 13% seen once. Sequencing was performed on PBMCs, taken on the day of the first yellow fever vaccination. The receptors here all came from a man younger than 35 who received the YFV17D yellow fever vaccine.

V is TRBV12-3 or TRBV12-4 and J is TRBJ2-7; 8 nucleotides agree with TRBD1. The CDR3 spans 14 residues. V lost 7 bases and J lost 4; bases outside the gene matches: 9. Written as DNA, the CDR3 is TGTGCCAGCACTATCCGACAGGGGTGTTACGAGCAGTACGTC. Translation: CASTIRQGCYEQYV.

The genes are TRBV28 and TRBJ1-6, with D tentatively TRBD1 (5 bases). The CDR3 has 13 amino acids. Germline CDR1 MDHEN, CDR2 SYDVKM. V was cut by 6 bases and J by 7 bases, with 10 bases left in between. As DNA, the CDR3 is TGTGCCAGCAGCCCATGGGGGAATTCACCCCTCCACTTT. This gives the protein CASSPWGNSPLHF.

V is TRBV19 and J is TRBJ2-1; D not certain. The V and J ends lost 6 bases and 6 bases respectively, with 15 bases between them. The CDR3 runs to 14 residues. From germline, CDR1 is LNHDA and CDR2 SQIVND (reference sequence). CDR3 amino acids: CASSIERDLNEQFF. The DNA of the CDR3 is TGTGCCAGTAGCATTGAGAGAGATCTCAATGAGCAGTTCTTC. The complete variable domain, with remaining parts taken from reference TRBV19 and TRBJ2-1, reads DGGITQSPKYLFRKEGQNVTLSCEQNLNHDAMYWYRQDPGQGLRLIYYSQIVNDFQKGDIAEGYSVSREKKESFPLTVTSAQKNPTAFYLCASSIERDLNEQFFGPGTRLTVL.

This clonotype was observed a handful of times. V usage is TRBV24-1 and J usage is TRBJ2-1; tentative D call: TRBD1 (6 bases). Deletions cut 5 bases from V and 6 bases from J, with 19 bases between. Germline assignment: CDR1 KGHDR and CDR2 SFDVKD. The CDR3 extends over 16 amino acids. The CDR3 spells CATSARPQGWSNEQFF. DNA for the CDR3: TGTGCCACCAGTGCCCGGCCCCAGGGGTGGTCCAATGAGCAGTTCTTC.

This clonotype showed up just a few times. The chain carries TRBV7-9 and TRBJ2-1, with a tentative D call TRBD2 (7 bases). Germline CDR1 SEHNR, CDR2 FQNEAQ (reference sequence). The CDR3 consists of 15 residues. V lost 5 bases and J lost 6, with 17 bases in between. This CDR3 reads CASSPRGGGANEQFF. The CDR3 region has the DNA TGTGCCAGCAGCCCCCGTGGGGGGGGGGCCAATGAGCAGTTCTTC.

The chain couples TRBV7-8 to TRBJ2-5, with TRBD2 matching 7 bases. Germline assignment: CDR1 SGHVS and CDR2 FQNEAQ. The V gene end was trimmed by 1 base and the J gene end by 0 bases; junction bases not matched to a gene: 2. There are 15 residues in the CDR3. The CDR3 here is CASSLGGGNQETQYF. CDR3 nucleotides: TGTGCCAGCAGCTTAGGGGGGGGAAACCAAGAGACCCAGTACTTC.

The V and J genes are TRBV19 and TRBJ1-5; unclear D gene. V gave up 3 bases and J gave up 0 bases, with 9 bases separating them. The CDR3 covers 15 residues. Germline V CDR1 and CDR2: LNHDA, SQIVND (reference sequence). For the CDR3, the DNA is TGTGCCAGTAGTATTCACACCTATAGCAATCAGCCCCAGCATTTT. This gives the protein CASSIHTYSNQPQHF. Filled out from reference TRBV19 and TRBJ1-5, the complete variable domain reads DGGITQSPKYLFRKEGQNVTLSCEQNLNHDAMYWYRQDPGQGLRLIYYSQIVNDFQKGDIAEGYSVSREKKESFPLTVTSAQKNPTAFYLCASSIHTYSNQPQHFGDGTRLSIL.

The rearrangement uses TRBV20-1 and TRBJ1-2, with TRBD1 matching 7 bases. The V gene end was trimmed by 1 base and the J gene end by 4 bases; junction bases not matched to a gene: 0. Per germline, CDR1 DFQATT and CDR2 SNEGSKA (reference sequence). CDR3 length: 12 amino acids. The DNA for the CDR3 is TGCAGTGCTAGAGGGGACAGCTATGGCTACACCTTC. Amino acid sequence: CSARGDSYGYTF.

The V call is TRBV7-8, the J call TRBJ2-7; maybe TRBD1 (6 bases). This CDR3 region has 14 residues. The germline V gene encodes CDR1 SGHVS and CDR2 FQNEAQ. Trimming took off 1 base at V and 3 bases at J, with 10 bases between the two ends. CDR3 protein: CASSLERGYYEQYV. CDR3 nucleotides: TGTGCCAGCAGCTTAGAAAGGGGGTACTACGAGCAGTACGTC.

The chain combines TRBV7-9 with TRBJ1-3, with D perhaps matching TRBD1 (5 bases). This CDR3 contains 14 residues. Germline V gene sequence: CDR1 SEHNR, CDR2 FQNEAQ (reference sequence). V was shortened by 6 bases and J by 0 bases, with 9 bases between the two germline ends. CDR3 DNA: TGTGCCAGCAGGGGGGGGTACTCTGGAAACACCATATATTTT. Amino acids: CASRGGYSGNTIYF.

This chain uses TRBV6-5 with TRBJ1-2; no firm D call. Germline CDR1 MNHEY, CDR2 SVGAGI. The length of the CDR3 is 14 residues. Trimming removed 0 bases from V and 6 bases from J, with 11 bases in between. The chain's CDR3 is CASSYSPGTHGYTF. DNA of the CDR3: TGTGCCAGCAGTTACTCGCCCGGCACTCATGGCTACACCTTC.

This clonotype was counted between two and nine times. The rearrangement uses TRBV4-3 and TRBJ2-1; unclear D gene. The CDR3 is made up of 16 amino acids. CDR1 and CDR2 from the germline V gene are LGHNA and YSLEER. V was clipped by 3 bases and J by 6 bases, with 18 bases between them. CDR3 DNA: TGCGCCAGCAGCCACCGGCCACCTACCCCCACCAATGAGCAGTTCTTC. Its translation: CASSHRPPTPTNEQFF.

This clonotype was seen many times. The rearrangement uses TRBV6-1 and TRBJ1-1; possibly TRBD1 for D (6 bases). The germline V gene encodes CDR1 MNHNS and CDR2 SASEGT. The CDR3 runs to 13 residues. V was pared by 10 bases and J by 4 bases, with 16 bases between. The CDR3 loop is CATLSWDTTEAFF. CDR3 DNA: TGTGCCACCTTAAGTTGGGACACCACTGAAGCTTTCTTT.

This clonotype was observed a few times. This chain joins TRBV7-2 and TRBJ2-7, with TRBD1 matching over 8 bases. The CDR3 is 16 amino acids. V trimming: 5 bases; J trimming: 5 bases; junction bases outside the gene matches: 14. Germline V gene sequence: CDR1 SGHTA, CDR2 FQGNSA. The CDR3, as DNA: TGTGCCAGCAGCCAATTCGGGGCAGGGACAGGCAACGAGCAGTACGTC. This translates into CASSQFGAGTGNEQYV.

This clonotype appeared a few times. J is TRBJ1-1 and V is TRBV4-3; D is undetermined. Trimming pared 5 bases from V and 1 base from J, leaving 14 bases between. The CDR3 totals 15 residues. Per the germline V gene, CDR1 is LGHNA and CDR2 is YSLEER. CDR3 bases: TGCGCCAGCAGCTCTCTCGAAACGGAGAACACTGAAGCTTTCTTT. Translating it yields CASSSLETENTEAFF.

The chain links TRBV9 to TRBJ2-3; TRBD2 might be the D (5 bases). Deletions cut 4 bases from V and 5 bases from J, with 23 bases between. This CDR3 spans 17 amino acids. CDR1 SGDLS and CDR2 YYNGEE come from the germline V gene. CDR3 nucleotides: TGTGCCAGCAGCCGTACTCGAGGACTTACCCTCAGAGATACGCAGTATTTT. Protein sequence: CASSRTRGLTLRDTQYF.